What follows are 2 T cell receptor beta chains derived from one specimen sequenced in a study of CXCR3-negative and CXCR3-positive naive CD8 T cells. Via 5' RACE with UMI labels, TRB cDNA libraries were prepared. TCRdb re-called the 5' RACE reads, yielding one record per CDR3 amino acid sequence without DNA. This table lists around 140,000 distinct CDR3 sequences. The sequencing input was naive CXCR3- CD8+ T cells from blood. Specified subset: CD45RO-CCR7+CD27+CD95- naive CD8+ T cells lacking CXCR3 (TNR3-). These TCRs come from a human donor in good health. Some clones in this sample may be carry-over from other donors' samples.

CDR3 region: CASSWPADTQYF. This sequence joins TRBV5-1 and TRBJ2-3. This CDR3 region has 12 residues. Germline V gene lookup returns CDR1 SGHRS and CDR2 YFSETQ.

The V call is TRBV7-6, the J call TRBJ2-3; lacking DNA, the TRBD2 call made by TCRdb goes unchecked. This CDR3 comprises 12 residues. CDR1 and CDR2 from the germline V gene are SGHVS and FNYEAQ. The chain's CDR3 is CASSREGDTQYF.